One T cell receptor (beta chain) is described in this entry. Sequenced by immunoSEQ multiplex PCR; TCRdb stores in-frame clones only, minus some. The sample carries 60,000 to 90,000 clones, approximately 86% recorded once. This specimen belongs to a study of OX40 agonist ivuxolimab in advanced cancers. On the study more broadly: The study treated patients with ivuxolimab, an agonistic anti-OX40 (CD134) antibody. The patients received ivuxolimab by intravenous route every 2 weeks at 0.01 to 10 mg/kg.

Samples of blood were obtained at baseline, on cycle 4 day 1, and on cycle 7 day 1. V lost 1 base to trimming and J lost 6 bases, with 10 bases between them. The germline V gene has CDR1 LNHDA and CDR2 SQIVND (reference sequence). The CDR3 length is 14 residues. This specimen was CD4+ or CD8+ T cells sorted from blood, taken in a trial of the OX40 agonist ivuxolimab. The receptor was isolated from an adult with an advanced solid tumor such as melanoma, head and neck, liver or kidney cancer. The gene calls are TRBV19 and TRBJ2-1; D remains unclear. The CDR3 sequence: CASSIVLIPNEQFF. The CDR3 DNA reads as TGTGCCAGTAGTATAGTGTTAATCCCCAATGAGCAGTTCTTC.